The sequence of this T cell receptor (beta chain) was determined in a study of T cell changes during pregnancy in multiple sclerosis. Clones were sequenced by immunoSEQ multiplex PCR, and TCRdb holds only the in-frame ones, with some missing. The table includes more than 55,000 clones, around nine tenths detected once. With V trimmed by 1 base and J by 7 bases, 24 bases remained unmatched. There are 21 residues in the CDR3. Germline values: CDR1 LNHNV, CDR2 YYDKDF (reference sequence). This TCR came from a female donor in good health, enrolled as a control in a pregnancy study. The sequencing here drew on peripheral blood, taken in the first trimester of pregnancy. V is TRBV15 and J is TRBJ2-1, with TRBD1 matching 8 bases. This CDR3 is CATSRALFQVQGFTGGNEQFF. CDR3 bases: TGTGCCACCAGCAGAGCTTTGTTCCAGGTACAGGGCTTTACAGGGGGGAATGAGCAGTTCTTC.